These 24 T cell receptor beta chains originate from one sample sequenced in a study of blood T cell repertoires in COVID-19. This table comes from immunoSEQ multiplex PCR, and its TCRdb copy is limited to in-frame clones, with some not included. The sample includes roughly 330,000 clones, 88% of them seen just once. Sequencing input: peripheral blood. These receptor sequences come from a woman in her 50s with active or convalescent COVID-19.

V usage is TRBV19 and J usage is TRBJ1-5; 8 bases match TRBD1. Trimming cost V 6 bases and J 6 bases; bases outside gene matches: 13. Germline CDR1 reads LNHDA; CDR2 reads SQIVND (reference sequence). The CDR3 is 16 residues long. The CDR3, as DNA: TGTGCCAGTAGAGTATTTGGGGGACAGGCAGCTCAGCCCCAGCATTTT. The encoded protein is CASRVFGGQAAQPQHF.

This rearrangement joins TRBV6-2 or TRBV6-3 to TRBJ2-5; 9 bases are a match to TRBD1. With V trimmed by 0 bases and J by 5 bases, 7 bases remained unmatched. Germline values: CDR1 MNHEY, CDR2 SVGEGT. This CDR3 contains 16 residues. This CDR3 reads CASSYSTGGLRETQYF. Written as DNA, the CDR3 is TGTGCCAGCAGTTACTCGACAGGGGGGTTGAGGGAGACCCAGTACTTC.

V and J are TRBV7-9 and TRBJ1-2; D unclear. The CDR3 totals 14 residues. Germline V gene sequence: CDR1 SEHNR, CDR2 FQNEAQ (reference sequence). V was cut by 5 bases and J by 4 bases, with 14 bases left in between. Written as DNA, the CDR3 is TGTGCCAGCAGCAGAGCCACCCCGGGCTATGGCTACACCTTC. Amino acid sequence: CASSRATPGYGYTF.

The chain recombines TRBV15 with TRBJ1-5, with D possibly TRBD1 on 5 matching bases. CDR3 length: 15 residues. Trimming took 0 bases from V and 2 from J, leaving 8 bases between them. The germline gives CDR1 LNHNV, CDR2 YYDKDF (reference sequence). For the CDR3, the DNA is TGTGCCACCAGCAGAGATCCGGGGGGCAATCAGCCCCAGCATTTT. The encoded protein is CATSRDPGGNQPQHF.

This sequence joins TRBV5-4 and TRBJ1-4; the match to TRBD1 covers 10 bases. V lost 4 bases and J lost 4; bases outside the gene matches: 4. Germline CDR1 and CDR2: SGHNT and YYREEE (reference sequence). CDR3 length: 15 residues. As DNA, the CDR3 is TGTGCCAGCAGCGCTAGGGACAGGGGTAATGAAAAACTGTTTTTT. Amino acids: CASSARDRGNEKLFF.

The chain has TRBV4-2 and TRBJ1-2; 8 bases match TRBD1. The CDR3 extends over 15 amino acids. Germline trimming cut 3 bases from V and 8 bases from J; bases unmatched to any gene: 11. Germline V gene data show CDR1 as LGHNA and CDR2 as YNFKEQ. The CDR3 sequence is CASSHPTTGAGGYTF. In DNA, the CDR3 is TGTGCCAGCAGCCACCCTACGACAGGGGCGGGCGGCTACACCTTC.

The chain uses TRBV6-5 and TRBJ1-2, with 7 positions matching TRBD1. Per germline, CDR1 MNHEY and CDR2 SVGAGI. The J segment lost 7 bases and the V segment lost 7 bases, leaving 9 bases of the junction unmatched. The CDR3 runs 13 residues. The CDR3: CASNPRDSVGYTF. The CDR3 DNA reads TGTGCCAGCAACCCTCGGGACAGCGTTGGCTACACCTTC.

This clone was recorded a few times. CDR3: CASSLAQGTGSPLHF. In DNA, the CDR3 is TGTGCCAGCAGCTTAGCACAGGGCACCGGTTCACCCCTCCACTTT. V gene TRBV7-9 combines with J gene TRBJ1-6; D might be TRBD1 (6 bases). Germline V gives CDR1 SEHNR, CDR2 FQNEAQ (reference sequence). V lost 0 bases and J lost 9, with 12 bases in between. This CDR3 has 15 amino acids.

The V call is TRBV28, the J call TRBJ1-2; 7 positions match TRBD1. Germline CDR1 MDHEN, CDR2 SYDVKM. CDR3 size: 15 residues. The trim removed 5 bases at V and 12 bases at J, leaving 18 bases unmatched. The CDR3: CASSLITTGPSRNTF. CDR3 bases: TGTGCCAGCAGTCTCATTACGACAGGGCCCTCGAGGAACACCTTC.

The rearrangement joins TRBV27 to TRBJ1-1; 8 nucleotides line up with TRBD1. The V segment lost 5 bases and the J segment 10 bases; nucleotides outside the gene matches: 9. The CDR3 has 13 amino acids. Germline CDR1 and CDR2: MNHEY and SMNVEV (reference sequence). CDR3 sequence: CASSKGDRFAAFF. The CDR3 nucleotides are TGTGCCAGCAGTAAGGGGGACAGGTTCGCAGCTTTCTTT.

The chain uses TRBV3-1 (or the pseudogene TRBV3-2) and TRBJ1-2, with a tentative D call TRBD1 (5 bases). CDR3 length: 13 residues. The germline V and J ends were trimmed by 0 bases and 7 bases, with 9 bases remaining between them. Per the germline V gene, CDR1 is LGHDT and CDR2 is YNNKEL (reference sequence). This CDR3 reads CASSQDRVSGYTF. CDR3 nucleotides: TGTGCCAGCAGCCAAGACAGGGTCTCTGGCTACACCTTC.

The rearrangement joins TRBV3-1 (or the pseudogene TRBV3-2) to TRBJ2-1, with 16 bases matching TRBD2. CDR1 is LGHDT and CDR2 is YNNKEL in the germline V gene (reference sequence). Losses at the gene ends were 8 bases for V and 7 bases for J; bases not matched to a gene: 17. This CDR3 region has 19 residues. This CDR3 reads CASLGLAGGPGGDRNEQFF. The CDR3, as DNA: TGTGCCAGCCTGGGACTAGCGGGAGGGCCTGGGGGGGATCGTAATGAGCAGTTCTTC.

This chain's CDR3 is CASSLVGDTNYGYTF. CDR3 nucleotides: TGTGCCAGCAGCTTAGTGGGGGACACTAACTATGGCTACACCTTC. J is TRBJ1-2 and V is TRBV7-9, with D perhaps matching TRBD1 (6 bases). Trimming took off 1 base at V and 0 bases at J, with 9 bases between the two ends. Germline V gene lookup returns CDR1 SEHNR and CDR2 FQNEAQ (reference sequence). This CDR3 has 15 amino acids.

The chain uses TRBV18 and TRBJ1-6; D might be TRBD1 (6 bases). The CDR3 is 14 residues long. The V end was cut by 5 bases, the J end by 5 bases, with 10 bases between. Germline assignment: CDR1 KGHSH and CDR2 LQKENI. The CDR3 bases are TGTGCCAGCTCAAGTCAGGGGAATAATTCACCCCTCCACTTT. This translates into CASSSQGNNSPLHF.

The rearrangement links TRBV7-8 to TRBJ2-5; TRBD1 matches 9 bases. The V and J ends lost 5 bases and 7 bases, in that order; junction bases with no gene match: 11. This CDR3 region has 15 residues. Germline V gene data show CDR1 as SGHVS and CDR2 as FQNEAQ. The CDR3 DNA reads TGTGCCAGCAGCCCAGGGGACAGGGCCCTGGGGACCCAGTACTTC. Translation: CASSPGDRALGTQYF.

The V call is TRBV11-2, the J call TRBJ2-3, with 16 bases lining up with TRBD2. This CDR3 is 16 amino acids long. From germline, CDR1 is SGHAT and CDR2 FQNNGV. V shed 5 bases and J 4 bases; nucleotides not matched to a gene: 3. The CDR3, as DNA: TGTGCCAGCAGCGTCGGGACTAGCGGGGGGGCAGATACGCAGTATTTT. Translation gives CASSVGTSGGADTQYF.

This clone has only one observation. One end of the junction is discordant with germline, which a read error may explain. The rearrangement links TRBV6-1 to TRBJ1-1; D gene uncertain. CDR1 is MNHNS and CDR2 is SASEGT in the germline V gene. The CDR3 sequence is 10 residues long. The CDR3 DNA is TGTGCCAGCAGTGAATCGAGCGGCGTTTTT. Protein product: CASSESSGVF.

The gene calls are TRBV6-2 or TRBV6-3 and TRBJ1-2; TRBD1 agrees at 7 bases. The CDR3 has 13 amino acids. With V trimmed by 0 bases and J by 7 bases, 2 bases remained unmatched. In germline, CDR1 is MNHEY, CDR2 SVGEGT. DNA of the CDR3: TGTGCCAGCAGTTACTCGCGACAGGGTGGCTACACCTTC. Its protein product is CASSYSRQGGYTF.

The gene calls are TRBV6-6 and TRBJ2-1; perhaps TRBD1 as D (6 bases). The CDR3 spans 11 residues. Germline V gene sequence: CDR1 MNHNY, CDR2 SVGAGI (reference sequence). Between the trimmed V and J ends, which lost 2 bases and 13 bases, there was a span of 9 bases. CDR3 in DNA: TGTGCCAGCAGTTACATGGGACACCAGTTCTTC. Its translation: CASSYMGHQFF.

The rearrangement joins TRBV5-1 to TRBJ1-2, with 7 positions matching TRBD1. V shed 1 base and J 0 bases; nucleotides not matched to a gene: 6. Germline CDR1 SGHRS, CDR2 YFSETQ. This CDR3 is built from 16 residues. The CDR3 is CASSLLEGAANYGYTF. The CDR3 coding sequence is TGCGCCAGCAGCTTGTTAGAGGGGGCCGCTAACTATGGCTACACCTTC.

Of note for this clone: Other DNA sequences from this sample encode an identical CDR3 as well. The chain couples TRBV2 to TRBJ2-1; D is uncertain. The V gene lost 6 bases and the J gene lost 5 bases, with 5 bases spanning the gap. Per the germline V gene, CDR1 is SNHLY and CDR2 is FYNNEI. The CDR3 is 11 amino acids. The CDR3, as DNA: TGTGCCAGCAGACGAGACAATGAGCAGTTCTTC. Translation gives CASRRDNEQFF.

This chain joins TRBV19 and TRBJ2-3, with TRBD2 matching 12 bases. This CDR3 has 16 residues. Trimming cost V 3 bases and J 4 bases; bases outside gene matches: 5. The germline V gene encodes CDR1 LNHDA and CDR2 SQIVND (reference sequence). CDR3 sequence reads: CASSISTSGSADTQYF. The CDR3 bases are TGTGCCAGTAGTATTTCGACTAGCGGGAGCGCAGATACGCAGTATTTT.

This clone was found a few times. The chain combines TRBV12-3 or TRBV12-4 with TRBJ2-5; 7 nucleotides match TRBD1. This CDR3 region has 13 residues. Trimming at V came to 5 bases and at J to 1 base, leaving 1 base not matched to a gene. CDR3 protein: CASSRDSQETQYF. CDR3 nucleotide sequence: TGTGCCAGCAGTCGGGACAGCCAAGAGACCCAGTACTTC.

Concerning this clone itself: The junction departs from germline at one end; a sequencing error may be responsible. J is TRBJ2-7 and V is TRBV7-2; TRBD2 aligns across 8 bases. CDR1 is SGHTA, CDR2 FQGNSA, per germline. The CDR3 covers 18 residues. CDR3 region: CASSRGGRDSSSSYGQYF. The CDR3 DNA reads as TGTGCCAGCAGCCGGGGGGGGCGGGACTCTTCTTCATCCTACGGGCAGTACTTC.